These 20 T cell receptor beta chains were sequenced from one sample in a study of response to subunit inactivated influenza vaccine. TCRdb re-derived calls from the RT-PCR reads in MiXCR, one entry per CDR3 protein. This sample has roughly 670,000 distinct CDR3 sequences, with approximately 14% found just once. The sequencing here drew on PBMCs from blood, taken 14 to 15 days before vaccination. These receptors were obtained from a man between 45 and 60 years old who received an inactivated influenza vaccine.

This clonotype was detected only a few times. This chain connects TRBV28 to TRBJ2-3; D uncertain. The CDR3 has 14 residues. Per the germline V gene, CDR1 is MDHEN and CDR2 is SYDVKM. Trimming took 2 bases from V and 8 from J, leaving 14 bases between them. The CDR3 DNA reads as TGTGCCAGCAGTTTAGGTCACGCCCTGGGTACGCAGTATTTT. The encoded protein is CASSLGHALGTQYF.

This clonotype showed up just a few times. The chain carries TRBV20-1 and TRBJ2-7; no clear D gene. Germline lookup yields CDR1 DFQATT and CDR2 SNEGSKA (reference sequence). Trimming removed 6 bases from V and 11 bases from J, with 11 bases in between. The CDR3 is 9 residues long. The CDR3 loop is CSASGLKYF. CDR3 sequence (DNA): TGCAGTGCCTCGGGCCTCAAGTACTTC.

In its sample, this clonotype was seen many times. The chain recombines TRBV5-1 with TRBJ2-1; D call uncertain. V lost 1 base and J 5 bases, leaving 4 bases between the germline ends. This CDR3 is 12 amino acids long. Per the germline V gene, CDR1 is SGHRS and CDR2 is YFSETQ. The DNA for the CDR3 is TGCGCCAGCAGCTTGATGAACAATGAGCAGTTCTTC. Its translation: CASSLMNNEQFF.

This clonotype was observed a few times. V gene TRBV6-1 combines with J gene TRBJ2-3, with D unclear. The CDR3 consists of 16 residues. Germline loops: CDR1 MNHNS, CDR2 SASEGT. V was pared by 3 bases and J by 3 bases, with 16 bases between. This CDR3 is CASSDWALYSTDTQYF. Here the CDR3 DNA reads TGTGCCAGCAGTGATTGGGCCCTATATTCGACAGATACGCAGTATTTT.

The chain carries TRBV5-1 and TRBJ2-7, with D possibly matching TRBD2 (5 bases). The CDR3 is 14 residues long. Germline loops: CDR1 SGHRS, CDR2 YFSETQ. The V end lost 1 base, the J end lost 1 base, and 9 bases lay between the germline ends. The CDR3 nucleotides are TGCGCCAGCAGCTTGCAGGAGGTTTCCTACGAGCAGTACTTC. Encoded protein: CASSLQEVSYEQYF.

This clonotype was detected many times. The chain has TRBV10-3 and TRBJ2-1; TRBD2 matches at 7 bases. Trimming took 6 bases from V and 6 from J; bases not matched to a gene: 14. The CDR3 sequence is 16 residues long. The V gene's germline CDR1 is ENHRY and CDR2 SYGVKD. Here the CDR3 reads CAIREFAGVQANEQFF. CDR3 nucleotides: TGTGCCATCAGGGAATTCGCGGGAGTGCAGGCCAATGAGCAGTTCTTC.

This clonotype was found many times. V gene TRBV12-3 or TRBV12-4 combines with J gene TRBJ2-3, with 10 bases lining up with TRBD2. V was clipped by 3 bases and J by 5 bases; unmatched bases: 5. CDR3 length equals 15 residues. The CDR3 is CASSFGLAGVDTQYF. The CDR3 coding sequence is TGTGCCAGCAGTTTCGGTCTAGCGGGGGTAGATACGCAGTATTTT.

The chain links TRBV5-1 to TRBJ1-5; D uncertain. CDR3 size: 14 residues. Per germline, CDR1 SGHRS and CDR2 YFSETQ. The V and J ends lost 0 bases and 4 bases respectively, with 8 bases between them. The CDR3 here is CASSLDGVNQPQHF. The CDR3 coding sequence is TGCGCCAGCAGCTTGGACGGGGTAAATCAGCCCCAGCATTTT.

Many counts were recorded for this clonotype. CDR3 nucleotides: TGCAGTGCTAGAGGAGGCATCCGATTATCCTATGGCTACACCTTC. Translated: CSARGGIRLSYGYTF. V is TRBV20-1 and J is TRBJ1-2; D unclear. This CDR3 region has 15 residues. V was cut by 1 base and J by 4 bases, with 16 bases left in between. Per the germline V gene, CDR1 is DFQATT and CDR2 is SNEGSKA (reference sequence).

In this sample, this clonotype turned up a few times. CDR3 protein: CASSQDWTETQYF. The DNA for the CDR3 is TGCGCCAGCAGCCAAGATTGGACAGAGACCCAGTACTTC. V and J are TRBV4-1 and TRBJ2-5; D is unclear. CDR1 is MGHRA and CDR2 is YSYEKL in the germline V gene. V was trimmed by 0 bases and J by 4 bases, leaving 6 bases between them. The CDR3 runs 13 residues.

This clonotype came up a few times. The chain is built from TRBV12-3 or TRBV12-4 and TRBJ1-1, with D unresolved. The CDR3 covers 10 residues. Trimming stripped 8 bases from V and 8 bases from J, with 9 bases between. CDR3 protein: CASDGAEAFF. DNA for the CDR3: TGTGCCAGCGACGGCGCGGAAGCTTTCTTT.

In this sample, this clonotype turned up many times. CDR3 coding DNA: TGTGCCACCAGCAGAGCCGGTAGCAATCAGCCCCAGCATTTT. The encoded protein is CATSRAGSNQPQHF. V gene TRBV15 combines with J gene TRBJ1-5, with D hard to call. V lost 1 base and J lost 0, with 4 bases in between. The CDR3 contains 14 residues. Germline V gives CDR1 LNHNV, CDR2 YYDKDF (reference sequence).

A few counts support this clonotype. The CDR3 sequence is CASSPVRTGVDNEQFF. The CDR3 DNA reads TGCGCCAGCAGCCCGGTGCGGACAGGGGTAGACAATGAGCAGTTCTTC. This sequence joins TRBV5-1 and TRBJ2-1; 9 bases map to TRBD1. From germline, CDR1 is SGHRS and CDR2 YFSETQ. The CDR3 is 16 residues long. V was clipped by 4 bases and J by 5 bases; unmatched bases: 10.

This clonotype has at least ten counts. One junction end does not reproduce the germline sequence, and a read error may be involved. The chain carries TRBV7-2 and TRBJ1-4; TRBD1 is a possible D gene (6 bases). Germline V gene data show CDR1 as SGHTA and CDR2 as FQGNSA. The CDR3 runs 15 residues. The CDR3 DNA reads as TGTGCCAGCAGCTTAGGTGGACAGTCTAACGAAAAACTGTTTTTT. Encoded protein: CASSLGGQSNEKLFF.

This clonotype was seen ten or more times. This chain connects TRBV20-1 to TRBJ2-3; TRBD2 aligns across 10 bases. With V trimmed by 1 base and J by 6 bases, 10 bases remained unmatched. Germline-derived CDR1 and CDR2 are DFQATT and SNEGSKA (reference sequence). The CDR3 covers 16 residues. In nucleotides, the CDR3 is TGCAGTGCTAGAGGGACTAGCGGCCAACTACGGGATACGCAGTATTTT. Its translation: CSARGTSGQLRDTQYF.

This clonotype was picked up a small number of times. The chain has TRBV6-1 and TRBJ1-6; 12 bases fit TRBD1. Trimming removed 6 bases from V and 6 bases from J; junction bases left unmatched: 6. Per germline, CDR1 MNHNS and CDR2 SASEGT. This CDR3 spans 16 amino acids. The CDR3 here is CASSKGQGAVNSPLHF. CDR3 in DNA: TGTGCCAGCAGCAAGGGACAGGGGGCGGTTAATTCACCCCTCCACTTT.

The rearrangement joins TRBV5-1 to TRBJ1-1, with D tentatively TRBD1 (6 bases). With 3 bases removed from V and 4 bases from J, the gap between germline ends came to 16 bases. Germline assignment: CDR1 SGHRS and CDR2 YFSETQ. The CDR3 consists of 15 residues. CDR3 loop: CASSWSQGGGTEAFF. The CDR3 bases are TGCGCCAGCAGCTGGTCACAGGGAGGGGGCACTGAAGCTTTCTTT.

This clonotype was detected a few times. V usage is TRBV20-1 and J usage is TRBJ2-7; weak D call: TRBD1 (6 bases). This CDR3 is 13 amino acids long. Germline CDR1 reads DFQATT; CDR2 reads SNEGSKA (reference sequence). Between the trimmed V and J ends, which lost 5 bases and 5 bases, there was a span of 16 bases. CDR3 loop: CSASEQGSHEQYF. DNA of the CDR3: TGCAGTGCTTCAGAACAGGGTTCCCACGAGCAGTACTTC.

This clonotype came up a few times. This sequence joins TRBV6-2 or TRBV6-3 and TRBJ1-4; 7 nucleotides align to TRBD1. Germline V gene lookup returns CDR1 MNHEY and CDR2 SVGEGT. Unmatched junction bases numbered 9, after V lost 4 bases and J lost 7 bases. CDR3 length: 15 residues. The CDR3 sequence is CASSSPGTEGEKLFF. The CDR3 DNA reads as TGTGCCAGCAGTTCCCCGGGGACAGAAGGTGAAAAACTGTTTTTT.

Only a few counts were recorded for this clonotype. The V and J genes are TRBV6-1 and TRBJ1-6; the match to TRBD1 covers 8 bases. V shed 5 bases, J shed 7 bases, and the junction held 7 bases outside the gene matches. Germline V lookup: CDR1 MNHNS, CDR2 SASEGT. This CDR3 is 15 amino acids long. The CDR3 DNA sequence: TGTGCCAGCAGTCCGGCCGGGACAGGAAATTCACCCCTCCACTTT. It specifies CASSPAGTGNSPLHF.